This T cell receptor beta chain was identified in a study of blood T cell repertoires in COVID-19 (TCRdb year 2020). About the study as a whole: The collaborator samples originated in the United States, Italy and Spain and spanned the acute and convalescent phases of COVID-19. The material from the prospective study consisted of cDNA or gDNA derived from T cells, B-cell-depleted T cells, or PBMCs. Subjects who had been exposed to COVID-19, were actively infected with it, or had recovered from it provided the deeply sampled blood TCRbeta repertoires that made up the dataset. A freely available public database, intended as a resource for researchers studying the immune response to SARS-CoV-2, is where the repertoires were released. The samples were drawn from two sources: the first 160 participants of the ongoing ImmuneRACE study, and 1,000 to 1,500 subjects contributed by 6 global collaborators. Sample metadata almost always included a de-identified subject ID, COVID-19 status, age in years and sex. Where available, HLA class I and class II types were taken from metadata supplied by the sample provider and were not determined by assay-based typing. General conclusions and limits of the study: The quantity of clinical and demographic metadata differed by source and by participant and was supplied without curation.

The collaborating institutions used their own protocols to collect whole blood in K2EDTA tubes. For TCRbeta analysis, collaborator samples were shipped as frozen whole blood, as isolated PBMCs, or as DNA extracted from either sample type. Of note for this clone: What antigen it recognizes has not been identified. No much larger clone is present one base from it, and per-base qualities are unavailable.

TCRbeta CDR3 regions were amplified from genomic DNA by means of the immunoSEQ Assay, a bias-controlled multiplex PCR. As for the authors' bioinformatics: Within the assay, amplification of reference gene primers was used to estimate how many nucleated cells each sample contained. To quantify the absolute abundance of each unique TCRbeta CDR3 rearrangement, sequence reads were collapsed and filtered. Productive Simpson clonality was computed per sample as the square root of Simpson's diversity index over productive rearrangements. TCRdb obtained this table from immuneACCESS and retained in-frame rearrangements with V and J assigned. These tables miss some clones; where compared with another copy, unresolved V genes account for less than half of the shortfall, and the remainder is unexplained. The V and J calls and clone size come from that table; D and trimming were worked out from the DNA. The sample contains about 170,000 clones, roughly 85% of them found a single time. The top ten clones comprise approximately 2% of the sample.

The CDR3 starts with the cysteine, ends with the phenylalanine, and has 14 residues. CDR3 DNA only is kept here, 42 bases in frame from base 1. V is pared back by 3 bases and J by 8 bases, with 16 bases lying between the germline termini. The germline V gene sets CDR1 to MNHNS and CDR2 to SASEGT. The V gene is TRBV6-1 and the J gene is TRBJ2-5, and perhaps TRBD2 as D gene, on 6 matching bases. This clonotype originated in a woman of 80 years or more with acute or convalescent COVID-19. What was sequenced was peripheral blood. The DNA sequence is TGTGCCAGCAGTGATGACTCGGGAGTTTCAACCCAGTACTTC. The translation is CASSDDSGVSTQYF.